This TCR beta chain originates from a study of CXCR3-negative and CXCR3-positive naive CD8 T cells. Study observations and caveats: Comparison of naive cells showed more hydrophobic TRB CDR3s in CXCR3-positive than in CXCR3-negative naive cells. With respect to TRBV-TRBJ usage, naive CXCR3-negative and CXCR3-positive cells were similar; memory differed. Relative to memory CD8+ cells, whose diversity was much lower, both naive subsets had comparably high diversity.

5' RACE that incorporated UMI labels was used to prepare the TRB cDNA libraries. TCRdb reworked the 5' RACE reads into one entry per CDR3 protein, no DNA. The sample totals 120,000 to 150,000 distinct CDR3 sequences. Germline loops: CDR1 SQVTM, CDR2 ANQGSEA. The CDR3 extends over 13 amino acids. With regard to this clonotype: Its antigen is undetermined.

This TCR was recovered from a human donor in good health. Some clones in this sample may be carry-over from other donors' samples. Sequencing was carried out using naive CXCR3+ CD8+ T cells from blood. Specified subset: CD45RO-CCR7+CD27+CD95- naive CD8+ T cells expressing CXCR3 (TNR3+). V is TRBV29-1 and J is TRBJ2-2. The CDR3 loop is CSVVFPNTGELFF.